This T cell receptor (beta chain) was identified in a study of identical twins. Germline CDR1 is LGHDT and CDR2 is YNNKEL (reference sequence). The CDR3 contains 13 residues. Losses at the gene ends were 6 bases for V and 6 bases for J; bases not matched to a gene: 6. Via MiXCR, TCRdb re-called the 5' RACE reads, giving one row per CDR3 protein. The table lists just over 450,000 distinct CDR3 sequences, 12% to 15% of them singletons, with roughly 0.5% in the top ten. Another study also made use of these data, one on yellow fever vaccine responses in identical twins.

This clonotype was sampled from a woman between 18 and 30 years old in good health. The chain recombines TRBV3-1 with TRBJ2-7; 9 bases match TRBD1. Sequencing used CD4+ T cells sorted from blood. In DNA, the CDR3 is TGTGCCAGCAGACGACAGGGGGGCAGCGAGCAGTACTTC. This gives the protein CASRRQGGSEQYF.